The 18 T cell receptor beta chains below were found in one sample sequenced in a study of blood T cell repertoires in COVID-19. The assay was immunoSEQ multiplex PCR, and TCRdb's table has in-frame clones only and misses some. The sample contains about 190,000 clones, around 80% of which appear only once. Material for sequencing was peripheral blood. The source is an elderly woman with active or convalescent COVID-19.

This chain connects TRBV6-5 to TRBJ2-1; TRBD1 aligns across 7 bases. V shed 7 bases, J shed 3 bases, and the junction held 9 bases outside the gene matches. The CDR3 contains 15 residues. The germline gives CDR1 MNHEY, CDR2 SVGAGI. CDR3 DNA: TGTGCCAGCACTCTGGACAGGTCTAACTACAATGAGCAGTTCTTC. It yields the protein CASTLDRSNYNEQFF.

V usage is TRBV6-2 or TRBV6-3 and J usage is TRBJ1-2; D is possibly TRBD1 (6 bases). The V end was cut by 0 bases, the J end by 7 bases, with 12 bases between. This CDR3 is built from 14 residues. Germline CDR1 is MNHEY and CDR2 is SVGEGT. The CDR3 loop is CASSYSGQRGGYTF. The CDR3 nucleotides read TGTGCCAGCAGTTACTCGGGACAAAGAGGTGGCTACACCTTC.

The CDR3, as DNA: TGCGCCAGCAGCTTCCCAGAGGGCGGGGAGACCCAGTACTTC. The encoded protein is CASSFPEGGETQYF. The genes are TRBV5-1 and TRBJ2-5; D may be TRBD2 (5 bases). This CDR3 has 14 amino acids. CDR1 is SGHRS and CDR2 is YFSETQ in the germline V gene. The ends were cut back, 2 bases at V and 5 bases at J, with 13 bases in the middle.

The V call is TRBV11-2, the J call TRBJ2-2; weak D call: TRBD1 (6 bases). There are 15 residues in the CDR3. CDR1 and CDR2 (germline): SGHAT, FQNNGV. V lost 4 bases, J lost 6 bases, and 15 bases lay in between. The CDR3 DNA reads TGTGCCAGCAGCTCAGTAAAAGGACAGTCCGGGGAGCTGTTTTTT. Protein product: CASSSVKGQSGELFF.

V usage is TRBV10-3 and J usage is TRBJ2-2; 11 bases align to TRBD1. V shed 6 bases and J 4 bases; nucleotides not matched to a gene: 4. The length of the CDR3 is 15 residues. The germline CDR1 and CDR2 sequences are ENHRY and SYGVKD. DNA of the CDR3: TGTGCCATCAGCACCGGACAGGGGGCCACCGGGGAGCTGTTTTTT. Its translation is CAISTGQGATGELFF.

The genes are TRBV2 and TRBJ2-7; TRBD2 matches 10 bases. CDR3 length: 15 residues. CDR1 is SNHLY and CDR2 is FYNNEI in the germline V gene. The trim removed 4 bases at V and 5 bases at J, leaving 8 bases unmatched. CDR3 DNA sequence: TGTGCCAGCAGTGCGTCACTAGCGGGGATCCACGAGCAGTACTTC. This encodes CASSASLAGIHEQYF.

V and J are TRBV5-1 and TRBJ2-3, with D maybe TRBD1 (5 bases). Germline CDR1 reads SGHRS; CDR2 reads YFSETQ. V lost 7 bases, J lost 5 bases, and 17 bases lay in between. This CDR3 has 14 residues. CDR3 amino acids: CASGVAGFEDTQYF. The CDR3 bases are TGCGCCAGCGGAGTTGCAGGGTTTGAAGATACGCAGTATTTT.

CDR3 sequence: CSVFTPGRGAYEQYF. As DNA, the CDR3 is TGCAGCGTTTTTACCCCCGGCAGGGGAGCCTACGAGCAGTACTTC. The V and J genes are TRBV29-1 and TRBJ2-7, with a tentative D call TRBD1 (6 bases). Trimming left V 5 bases short and J 2 bases short, with 19 bases between. Per the germline V gene, CDR1 is SQVTM and CDR2 is ANQGSEA. The CDR3 contains 15 residues.

V usage is TRBV2 and J usage is TRBJ1-2; D gene uncertain. V was trimmed by 0 bases and J by 0 bases, leaving 8 bases between them. CDR3 size: 15 residues. CDR1 is SNHLY, CDR2 FYNNEI, per germline. CDR3 DNA sequence: TGTGCCAGCAGTGAAGCCACGGGGACTAACTATGGCTACACCTTC. Encoded protein: CASSEATGTNYGYTF.

The chain has TRBV19 and TRBJ1-4, with unresolved D. The CDR3 totals 12 residues. The V gene lost 11 bases and the J gene lost 5 bases, with 12 bases spanning the gap. Germline V gene data show CDR1 as LNHDA and CDR2 as SQIVND (reference sequence). Here the CDR3 reads CAAQTGNEKLFF. As DNA, the CDR3 is TGTGCCGCACAAACGGGGAATGAAAAACTGTTTTTT. Looking up the rest from reference TRBV19 and TRBJ1-4 gives the full variable domain: DGGITQSPKYLFRKEGQNVTLSCEQNLNHDAMYWYRQDPGQGLRLIYYSQIVNDFQKGDIAEGYSVSREKKESFPLTVTSAQKNPTAFYLCAAQTGNEKLFFGSGTQLSVL.

The chain has TRBV11-2 and TRBJ2-7; possible D gene TRBD1, 6 bases. The CDR3 is 14 residues long. Germline values: CDR1 SGHAT, CDR2 FQNNGV. V lost 0 bases to trimming and J lost 2 bases, with 8 bases between them. The DNA for the CDR3 is TGTGCCAGCAGCTTAGAAGGGGGACCCTACGAGCAGTACTTC. It translates to CASSLEGGPYEQYF.

In its sample, this clone was seen a few times. The chain combines TRBV11-2 with TRBJ2-7; TRBD1 is a possible D gene (6 bases). Germline V gene data show CDR1 as SGHAT and CDR2 as FQNNGV. CDR3 length: 14 amino acids. V was trimmed by 0 bases and J by 2 bases, leaving 8 bases between them. CDR3 sequence: CASSLDRGPYEQYF. DNA for the CDR3: TGTGCCAGCAGCTTAGACAGGGGACCCTACGAGCAGTACTTC. The full variable domain, completed using reference TRBV11-2 and TRBJ2-7, is EAGVAQSPRYKIIEKRQSVAFWCNPISGHATLYWYQQILGQGPKLLIQFQNNGVVDDSQLPKDRFSAERLKGVDSTLKIQPAKLEDSAVYLCASSLDRGPYEQYFGPGTRLTVT.

This clone has just one count. The rearrangement uses TRBV4-3 and TRBJ1-3, with D tentatively TRBD1 (6 bases). The CDR3 has 16 amino acids. CDR1 LGHNA and CDR2 YSLEER come from the germline V gene. The V end lost 0 bases, the J end lost 2 bases, and 11 bases lay between the germline ends. CDR3 sequence reads: CASSQDQQGPGNTIYF. CDR3 coding DNA: TGCGCCAGCAGCCAAGATCAACAGGGACCTGGAAACACCATATATTTT.

The V and J genes are TRBV29-1 and TRBJ2-2; the match to TRBD2 covers 13 bases. The CDR3 contains 19 residues. With V trimmed by 7 bases and J by 4 bases, 18 bases remained unmatched. Germline V gene sequence: CDR1 SQVTM, CDR2 ANQGSEA. Here the CDR3 reads CSARSGTSGIPHSTGELFF. The CDR3 nucleotides are TGCAGCGCTAGATCCGGGACTAGCGGGATTCCACATTCCACCGGGGAGCTGTTTTTT.

The V and J genes are TRBV7-9 and TRBJ2-3; TRBD1 matches at 7 bases. Germline CDR1 and CDR2: SEHNR and FQNEAQ (reference sequence). CDR3 length equals 15 residues. V lost 3 bases to trimming and J lost 2 bases; unmatched junction nucleotides: 5. CDR3 sequence: CASSFAGTATDTQYF. CDR3 bases: TGTGCCAGCAGCTTCGCCGGGACAGCCACAGATACGCAGTATTTT.

The chain uses TRBV30 and TRBJ2-1; 9 nucleotides match TRBD2. Germline loops: CDR1 GTSNPN, CDR2 SVGIG (reference sequence). The J segment lost 6 bases and the V segment lost 0 bases, leaving 9 bases of the junction unmatched. The CDR3 runs to 16 residues. CDR3 in DNA: TGTGCCTGGAGTGTACTGGCTAGCGGGGCAGTCAATGAGCAGTTCTTC. Translated: CAWSVLASGAVNEQFF.

The chain couples TRBV18 to TRBJ2-3, with 7 bases identical to TRBD2. With V trimmed by 4 bases and J by 7 bases, 14 bases remained unmatched. CDR1 and CDR2 (germline): KGHSH, LQKENI. This CDR3 contains 16 residues. CDR3 region: CASSRTGPGGTNTQYF. The DNA of the CDR3 is TGTGCCAGCTCACGGACCGGGCCGGGGGGAACGAATACGCAGTATTTT.

The gene calls are TRBV6-5 and TRBJ1-6; D remains unclear. V dropped 8 bases and J dropped 5 bases, with 4 bases sitting between them. The germline V gene has CDR1 MNHEY and CDR2 SVGAGI. This CDR3 spans 11 amino acids. CDR3 sequence reads: CASSHNSPLHF. CDR3 in DNA: TGTGCCAGCTCTCATAATTCACCCCTCCACTTT.